The 11 T cell receptor beta chains in this list originate from one sample, sequenced in a study of shared clonotypes between healthy human individuals. Libraries were prepared by immunoSEQ multiplex PCR; TCRdb keeps only in-frame clonotypes and omits some of them. This table has 2.5 million or so clones, roughly 92% appearing once. Sequenced input: naive CD4+ T cells sorted from blood. Described subset: CD45RA+ positively selected. These receptors originate from a man between 18 and 29 years old in good health.

This chain uses TRBV6-5 with TRBJ2-7; the D is unclear. V lost 5 bases and J lost 12, with 23 bases in between. The CDR3 runs 14 residues. Germline V gives CDR1 MNHEY, CDR2 SVGAGI. The CDR3 loop is CASSERVGLTPRYF. The CDR3 coding sequence is TGTGCCAGCAGTGAACGGGTCGGGCTCACCCCGAGGTACTTC.

The chain uses TRBV6-6 and TRBJ2-7; D remains unclear. CDR3 length equals 14 residues. V was trimmed by 0 bases and J by 4 bases, leaving 10 bases between them. Germline CDR1 MNHNY, CDR2 SVGAGI (reference sequence). The CDR3 loop is CASSYSIGQYEQYF. For the CDR3, the DNA is TGTGCCAGCAGTTACTCGATCGGCCAGTACGAGCAGTACTTC.

The gene calls are TRBV6-6 and TRBJ2-2; D is possibly TRBD1 (6 bases). The CDR3 covers 14 residues. Trimming cost V 3 bases and J 4 bases, with 9 bases left between them. Germline CDR1 MNHNY, CDR2 SVGAGI (reference sequence). For the CDR3, the DNA is TGTGCCAGCAGTTATTACAGGGCCACCGGGGAGCTGTTTTTT. Residues: CASSYYRATGELFF.

This clone has a handful of counts. The chain joins TRBV29-1 to TRBJ1-1; 8 nucleotides match TRBD1. Trimming removed 4 bases from V and 2 bases from J; junction bases left unmatched: 6. The germline gives CDR1 SQVTM, CDR2 ANQGSEA. The CDR3 sequence is 14 residues long. CDR3 DNA: TGCAGCGTTGTCAGGGGGCTCTTAAACACTGAAGCTTTCTTT. This sequence encodes CSVVRGLLNTEAFF.

The CDR3 sequence: CAISGRDSTSPSSGNTIYF. DNA for the CDR3: TGTGCCATCAGTGGGCGGGATTCTACGTCCCCGAGCTCTGGAAACACCATATATTTT. V gene TRBV10-3 combines with J gene TRBJ1-3; D call uncertain. Germline V CDR1 and CDR2: ENHRY, SYGVKD. CDR3 length: 19 residues. The V and J ends lost 4 bases and 0 bases respectively, with 22 bases between them.

This clone was seen a single time. The same CDR3 is also encoded by other DNA sequences in this sample. The CDR3 reads CAWTRTGYGYTF. CDR3 in DNA: TGTGCCTGGACCCGGACAGGCTATGGCTACACCTTC. The chain links TRBV30 to TRBJ1-2, with 7 bases lining up with TRBD1. The CDR3 is 12 amino acids. J gave up 4 bases and V 4 bases, and 3 bases lay outside the gene matches. The V gene's germline CDR1 is GTSNPN and CDR2 SVGIG (reference sequence).

This chain uses TRBV9 with TRBJ2-3, with 11 bases matching TRBD2. V gave up 4 bases and J gave up 6 bases; unmatched junction bases: 4. The germline V gene encodes CDR1 SGDLS and CDR2 YYNGEE. This CDR3 comprises 14 residues. CDR3 protein: CASSLSGGADTQYF. CDR3 nucleotide sequence: TGTGCCAGCAGCCTTAGCGGGGGGGCGGATACGCAGTATTTT.

Comment on this clone: A junction end diverges from the germline sequence, so it may reflect a read error. This rearrangement joins TRBV4-1 to TRBJ2-7; D unresolved. This CDR3 region has 13 residues. Germline assignment: CDR1 MGHRA and CDR2 YSYEKL. The CDR3 spells CANSPATSYEQYF. In DNA form, the CDR3 reads TGCGCCAACAGCCCGGCGACGTCCTACGAGCAGTACTTC.

V and J are TRBV6-5 and TRBJ1-5; D is uncertain. Germline V lookup: CDR1 MNHEY, CDR2 SVGAGI. V dropped 7 bases and J dropped 4 bases, with 11 bases sitting between them. The CDR3 has 13 residues. CDR3: CASTAAPNQPQHF. In DNA form, the CDR3 reads TGTGCCAGCACCGCGGCTCCGAATCAGCCCCAGCATTTT.

This clone has only one observation. The rearrangement uses TRBV4-1 and TRBJ2-2; D uncertain. The V end lost 2 bases, the J end lost 5 bases, and 9 bases lay between the germline ends. The CDR3 spans 14 residues. Germline CDR1 is MGHRA and CDR2 is YSYEKL. CDR3 in DNA: TGCGCCAGCAGCCAACCAGTAGGTACCGGGGAGCTGTTTTTT. It specifies CASSQPVGTGELFF.

The chain recombines TRBV14 with TRBJ2-2; tentative D call: TRBD1 (5 bases). Trimming shortened V by 0 bases and J by 4 bases, and 12 bases separated the two germline ends. This CDR3 comprises 16 residues. Per the germline V gene, CDR1 is SGHDN and CDR2 is FVKESK. The CDR3 reads CASSQEMIQGTGELFF. The CDR3 coding sequence is TGTGCCAGCAGCCAAGAAATGATCCAGGGCACCGGGGAGCTGTTTTTT.